A selection of T cell receptor beta chains follows, all from one sample in a study of cytotoxic CD8 clonotypes in ibrutinib-treated CLL. The method was immunoSEQ multiplex PCR; TCRdb's version includes in-frame clones alone and lacks a portion of them. The top ten hold 5.6% of the sample, which has 250,000 to 350,000 clones, approximately 79% seen once. Sequences were derived from PBMCs, sampled at disease progression, from a patient treated with ibrutinib. The source is a human donor with chronic lymphocytic leukemia. Both conserved end residues are part of each CDR3. D genes are given only for firm matches. The listing skips clone size in some rows; elsewhere it reads once, few, many or a size class.

V	D	J	size	CDR3	DNA
TRBV6-1	-	TRBJ1-2	once	CASSRAGSGYTF	TGTGCCAGCAGTCGGGCAGGGAGCGGCTACACCTTC
TRBV18	-	TRBJ1-1	-	CASSPLRENTEAFF	TGTGCCAGCTCACCACTAAGAGAGAACACTGAAGCTTTCTTT
TRBV27	-	TRBJ2-2	-	CASRGHGVAGELFF	TGTGCCAGCAGAGGACACGGGGTCGCCGGGGAGCTGTTTTTT
TRBV7-9	-	TRBJ2-7	-	CASSSGDSYEQYF	TGTGCCAGCAGCTCGGGTGACTCCTACGAGCAGTACTTC
TRBV27	TRBD2	TRBJ2-1	-	CASTGLAPYNEQFF	TGTGCCAGCACGGGACTAGCGCCTTACAATGAGCAGTTCTTC
TRBV2	TRBD1	TRBJ2-5	-	CASSRTGGGQETQYF	TGTGCCAGCAGCAGGACAGGGGGGGGCCAAGAGACCCAGTACTTC
TRBV29-1	TRBD1	TRBJ2-2	-	CSADRGYTGELFF	TGCAGCGCCGACAGGGGTTACACCGGGGAGCTGTTTTTT
TRBV29-1	-	TRBJ2-5	-	CSVVRDSKETQYF	TGCAGCGTTGTTAGAGATTCCAAAGAGACCCAGTACTTC
TRBV10-3	-	TRBJ1-2	few	CAIRTTQNYGYTF	TGTGCCATCAGAACGACACAAAACTATGGCTACACCTTC
TRBV7-9	TRBD1	TRBJ2-6	-	CASSKPGQGSSGANVLTF	TGTGCCAGCAGCAAGCCGGGACAGGGCTCTTCTGGGGCCAACGTCCTGACTTTC
TRBV5-1	-	TRBJ2-3	-	CASSLGPGDTQYF	TGCGCCAGCAGCTTGGGTCCGGGCGATACGCAGTATTTT
TRBV27	TRBD2	TRBJ2-7	-	CASSLSGGTYEQYF	TGTGCCAGCAGTCTCTCGGGGGGGACGTACGAGCAGTACTTC
TRBV11-2	-	TRBJ2-7	-	CASSLDIALISYEQYF	TGTGCCAGCAGCTTAGACATTGCCCTTATCTCCTACGAGCAGTACTTC
TRBV30	-	TRBJ1-1	-	CAWSVPPEDTEAFF	TGTGCCTGGAGTGTCCCTCCCGAGGACACTGAAGCTTTCTTT
TRBV11-2	-	TRBJ2-2	-	CASSLKGTGELFF	TGTGCCAGCAGCTTAAAGGGGACCGGGGAGCTGTTTTTT
TRBV19	-	TRBJ2-7	once	CASSPLRTVTYEQYF	TGTGCCAGTTCCCCACTACGGACGGTTACCTACGAGCAGTACTTC
TRBV15	-	TRBJ1-2	few	CATSTYRIYGYTF	TGTGCCACCAGCACCTACAGGATCTATGGCTACACCTTC
TRBV6-6	TRBD2	TRBJ2-7	-	CASGTSGYEQYF	TGTGCCAGCGGGACTAGCGGATACGAGCAGTACTTC
TRBV5-8	TRBD2	TRBJ2-1	-	CASSLLAGGEQFF	TGTGCCAGCAGCTTACTAGCGGGAGGCGAGCAGTTCTTC
TRBV5-1	-	TRBJ1-4	few	CASSLAGGGGEKLFF	TGCGCCAGCAGCTTGGCCGGCGGGGGCGGTGAAAAACTGTTTTTT
TRBV7-9	TRBD1	TRBJ2-7	once	CASNGQGIYEQYF	TGTGCCAGCAACGGACAGGGGATATACGAGCAGTACTTC
TRBV6-1	-	TRBJ1-1	-	CASNTRVVTEAFF	TGTGCCAGCAATACCAGGGTGGTCACTGAAGCTTTCTTT
TRBV28	TRBD1	TRBJ2-7	-	CASSLPPPGQGFVSGTDEQYF	TGTGCCAGCAGTTTACCCCCCCCGGGACAGGGGTTCGTTAGCGGGACCGACGAGCAGTACTTC
TRBV7-9	-	TRBJ2-7	-	CASSPRGGRYEQYF	TGTGCCAGCAGCCCCCGCGGGGGCCGGTACGAGCAGTACTTC
TRBV11-2	TRBD2	TRBJ2-3	-	CASSLVWRGANTDTQYF	TGTGCCAGCAGCTTAGTCTGGCGGGGGGCCAACACAGATACGCAGTATTTT
TRBV10-2	-	TRBJ2-7	-	CASSDPYEQYF	TGCGCCAGCAGTGACCCCTACGAGCAGTACTTC
TRBV6-1	-	TRBJ1-6	-	CASSEMGIVNSPLHF	TGTGCCAGCAGTGAAATGGGGATAGTAAATTCACCCCTCCACTTT
TRBV29-1	-	TRBJ1-5	-	CSVEDVGGQPQHF	TGCAGCGTTGAGGACGTGGGCGGTCAGCCCCAGCATTTT
TRBV4-1	TRBD2	TRBJ2-7	-	CASSQESGRALSYEQYF	TGCGCCAGCAGCCAAGAGAGCGGGAGGGCACTTAGTTACGAGCAGTACTTC
TRBV29-1	-	TRBJ1-1	once	CSVDSGNTEAFF	TGCAGCGTTGATTCCGGGAACACTGAAGCTTTCTTT
TRBV27	TRBD1	TRBJ2-7	-	CASSLSMAGGEEQYF	TGTGCCAGCAGTTTATCGATGGCAGGGGGCGAAGAGCAGTACTTC
TRBV11-2	TRBD1	TRBJ2-7	-	CASSPLGTGGEQYF	TGTGCCAGCAGCCCCCTCGGGACAGGGGGCGAGCAGTACTTC
TRBV2	-	TRBJ2-1	-	CASFRDRALNEQFF	TGTGCCAGCTTCCGGGACCGGGCCCTCAATGAGCAGTTCTTC
TRBV19	-	TRBJ2-7	-	CASSINLSYEQYF	TGTGCCAGTAGTATAAACTTATCCTACGAGCAGTACTTC
TRBV6-6	TRBD1	TRBJ1-2	-	CASSYDRESGYTF	TGTGCCAGCAGTTACGACAGGGAGAGTGGCTACACCTTC
TRBV6-6	TRBD1	TRBJ2-1	-	CATTRQGALNEQFF	TGTGCCACCACCCGACAGGGGGCCCTCAATGAGCAGTTCTTC
TRBV5-1	-	TRBJ1-1	-	CASSPDIYTEAFF	TGCGCCAGCAGCCCGGACATCTACACTGAAGCTTTCTTT
TRBV7-2	TRBD1	TRBJ2-7	-	CASGAGTGEGEQYF	TGTGCCAGCGGCGCCGGGACAGGGGAGGGCGAGCAGTACTTC
TRBV5-1	-	TRBJ1-5	-	CASSLAGGYQPQHF	TGCGCCAGCAGCTTGGCCGGCGGGTATCAGCCCCAGCATTTT
TRBV2	-	TRBJ2-1	-	CASSEWTNEQFF	TGTGCCAGCAGTGAATGGACAAATGAGCAGTTCTTC
TRBV18	-	TRBJ2-7	-	CASSPKTLSYEQYF	TGTGCCAGCTCACCGAAAACGTTATCCTACGAGCAGTACTTC
TRBV28	-	TRBJ1-1	few	CASSFAYFMREAFF	TGTGCCAGCAGTTTCGCTTACTTCATGAGAGAGGCTTTCTTT
TRBV7-2	-	TRBJ2-7	-	CASSLQRTYEQYF	TGTGCCAGCAGCTTACAACGGACCTACGAGCAGTACTTC
TRBV6-6	TRBD1	TRBJ1-1	-	CASSRQGVNTEAFF	TGTGCCAGCAGTCGACAGGGGGTGAACACTGAAGCTTTCTTT
TRBV4-1	TRBD1	TRBJ2-7	few	CASSRQTGGTYEQYF	TGCGCCAGCAGCCGACAAACAGGGGGAACCTACGAGCAGTACTTC
TRBV28	-	TRBJ2-2	once	CASSLWRPNTGELFF	TGTGCCAGCAGTTTGTGGAGACCGAACACCGGGGAGCTGTTTTTT
TRBV29-1	-	TRBJ2-1	-	CSVARTAYNEQFF	TGCAGCGTTGCAAGGACTGCCTACAATGAGCAGTTCTTC
TRBV5-1	TRBD1	TRBJ2-5	-	CASSLSPGQGEETQYF	TGCGCCAGCAGCTTGTCCCCGGGACAGGGAGAAGAGACCCAGTACTTC
TRBV9	-	TRBJ1-1	-	CASSVGALNTEAFF	TGTGCCAGCAGCGTAGGGGCTTTGAACACTGAAGCTTTCTTT
TRBV10-2	TRBD1	TRBJ1-2	-	CASKDRSGYTF	TGCGCCAGCAAGGACAGGTCTGGCTACACCTTC
TRBV2	TRBD2	TRBJ2-1	-	CASARTSGRNEQFF	TGTGCCAGCGCCCGGACTAGCGGGAGAAATGAGCAGTTCTTC
TRBV4-1	-	TRBJ2-5	few	CASSQDPAVETQYF	TGCGCCAGCAGCCAAGATCCCGCGGTGGAGACCCAGTACTTC
TRBV18	-	TRBJ2-1	-	CASSPPLEYNEQFF	TGTGCCAGCTCACCACCGTTGGAGTACAATGAGCAGTTCTTC
TRBV28	-	TRBJ1-1	-	CASDFRGSVGTEAFF	TGTGCCAGTGACTTCCGGGGCAGCGTGGGCACTGAAGCTTTCTTT
TRBV29-1	-	TRBJ2-3	-	CSVEELSSTDTQYF	TGCAGCGTTGAAGAGCTCTCTAGCACAGATACGCAGTATTTT
TRBV5-1	TRBD2	TRBJ2-1	few	CASSLNLGLGSNEQFF	TGCGCCAGCAGCCTAAACTTGGGACTAGGAAGTAACGAGCAGTTCTTC
TRBV5-3	TRBD1	TRBJ2-1	-	CARRKTGGLYNEQFF	TGTGCCAGAAGGAAGACAGGGGGCCTATACAATGAGCAGTTCTTC